This T cell receptor (beta chain) was retrieved from a study of blood T cell repertoires in COVID-19. Study summary: Some COVID-19 samples were acute and others convalescent; all came from the United States, Italy and Spain. PBMCs, B-cell-depleted T cells, or T cells were the source of the cDNA or gDNA that made up the material.

There are a few counts of this clone. Germline CDR1 and CDR2: LNHNV and YYDKDF (reference sequence). The CDR3 totals 12 residues. V gave up 9 bases and J gave up 2 bases, with 10 bases separating them. The authors' processing: Amplification with reference gene primers provided the estimates of nucleated cell counts. Only in-frame clones appear in the TCRdb table, and some are missing; sequencing was by immunoSEQ multiplex PCR. Clonal size and the V and J genes are those of that table, whereas D and trimming came from the DNA. This repertoire shows some 100,000 clones, more than 70% found once; its top ten account for more than 9%.

This rearrangement joins TRBV15 to TRBJ1-1; D remains ambiguous. The source material was peripheral blood. This receptor was identified in a young woman with acute or convalescent COVID-19. Here the CDR3 DNA reads TGTGCCACGCAGCGTGTCAACACTGAAGCTTTCTTT. Translating gives CATQRVNTEAFF. Looking up the rest from reference TRBV15 and TRBJ1-1 gives the full variable domain: DAMVIQNPRYQVTQFGKPVTLSCSQTLNHNVMYWYQQKSSQAPKLLFHYYDKDFNNEADTPDNFQSRRPNTSFCFLDIRSPGLGDTAMYLCATQRVNTEAFFGQGTRLTVV.